This T cell receptor beta chain was recovered during a study of cytomegalovirus exposure and HLA in healthy donors. Notes on the study in general: A list of about 160 TCR beta chains associated with cytomegalovirus was given. Analyses of presence and absence presupposed an approximately uniform sequencing depth across donors.

Vbeta (60) and Jbeta (13) primers were used in the PCR. The data were produced by immunoSEQ multiplex PCR, yet TCRdb's version contains in-frame clones alone and is incomplete. The sample records some 160,000 clones, just under 80% being singletons. In regard to this clone: The antigen remains unidentified. One end of the junction is discordant with germline, which a read error may explain.

The study sampled nominally healthy donors, though unrecorded immune exposures were likely. This receptor was obtained from a woman in her thirties or forties in good health and CMV-seropositive. The sequenced material came from PBMCs.

The CDR3, as DNA: TGTTCCAGCAGCTCGGACGGGGGGAATCAGCCCCAGCATTTT. Amino acid sequence: CSSSSDGGNQPQHF. The rearrangement links TRBV7-9 to TRBJ1-5; D possibly corresponds to TRBD1 (5 bases). Germline CDR1 SEHNR, CDR2 FQNEAQ (reference sequence). The CDR3 is made up of 14 amino acids. Full variable domain (missing parts from reference TRBV7-9 and TRBJ1-5): DTGVSQNPRHKITKRGQNVTFRCDPISEHNRLYWYRQTLGQGPEFLTYFQNEAQLEKSRLLSDRFSAERPKGSFSTLEIQRTEQGDSAMYLCSSSSDGGNQPQHFGDGTRLSIL.